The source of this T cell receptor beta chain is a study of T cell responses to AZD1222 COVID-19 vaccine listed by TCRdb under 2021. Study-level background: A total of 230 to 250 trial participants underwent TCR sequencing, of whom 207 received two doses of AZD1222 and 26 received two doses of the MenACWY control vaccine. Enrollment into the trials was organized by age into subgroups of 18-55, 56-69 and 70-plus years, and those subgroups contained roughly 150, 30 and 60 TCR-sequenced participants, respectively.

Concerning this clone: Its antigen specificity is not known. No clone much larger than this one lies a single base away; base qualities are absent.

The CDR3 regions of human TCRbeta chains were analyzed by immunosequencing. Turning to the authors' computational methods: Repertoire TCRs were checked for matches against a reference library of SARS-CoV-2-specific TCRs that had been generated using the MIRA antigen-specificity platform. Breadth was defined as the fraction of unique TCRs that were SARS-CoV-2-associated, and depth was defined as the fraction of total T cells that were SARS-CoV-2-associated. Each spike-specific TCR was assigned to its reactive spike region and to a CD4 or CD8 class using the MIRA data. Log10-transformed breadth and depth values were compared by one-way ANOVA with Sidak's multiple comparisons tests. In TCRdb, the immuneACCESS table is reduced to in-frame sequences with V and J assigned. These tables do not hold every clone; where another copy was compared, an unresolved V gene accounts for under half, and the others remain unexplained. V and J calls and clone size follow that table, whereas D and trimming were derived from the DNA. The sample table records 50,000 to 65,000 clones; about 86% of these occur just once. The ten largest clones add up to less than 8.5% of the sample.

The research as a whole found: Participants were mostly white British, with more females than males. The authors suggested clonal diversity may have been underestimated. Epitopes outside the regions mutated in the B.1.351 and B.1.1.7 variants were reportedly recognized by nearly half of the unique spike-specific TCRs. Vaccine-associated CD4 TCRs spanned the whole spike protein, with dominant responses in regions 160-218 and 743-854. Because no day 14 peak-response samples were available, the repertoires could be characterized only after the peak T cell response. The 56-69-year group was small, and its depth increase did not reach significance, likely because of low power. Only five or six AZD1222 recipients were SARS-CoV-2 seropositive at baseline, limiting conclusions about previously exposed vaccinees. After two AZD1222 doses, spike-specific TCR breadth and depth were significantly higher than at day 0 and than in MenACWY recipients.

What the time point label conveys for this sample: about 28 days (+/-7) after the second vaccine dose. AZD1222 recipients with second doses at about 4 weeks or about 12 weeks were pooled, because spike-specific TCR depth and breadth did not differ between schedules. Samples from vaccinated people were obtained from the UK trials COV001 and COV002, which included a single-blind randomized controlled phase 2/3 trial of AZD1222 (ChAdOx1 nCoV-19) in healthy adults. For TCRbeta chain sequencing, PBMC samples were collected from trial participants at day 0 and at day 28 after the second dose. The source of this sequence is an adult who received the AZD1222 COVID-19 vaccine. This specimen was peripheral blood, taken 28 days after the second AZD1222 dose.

The CDR3 loop reads CASSATSGGAGDTQYF. The bases are TGTGCCAGCAGCGCTACTAGCGGGGGGGCTGGAGATACGCAGTATTTT. The V and J segments used are TRBV7-2 and TRBJ2-3; TRBD2 aligns with 13 central bases. Per the germline V gene, SGHTA is the CDR1 and FQGNSA is the CDR2. From the cysteine up to the phenylalanine, the CDR3 has a length of 16 residues. The retained sequence is limited to the CDR3, 48 bases, with the frame set at the first base. Trimmed from V: 5 bases; trimmed from J: 5 bases; junction bases lacking a gene match: 7.